This entry lists 27 T cell receptor beta chains sequenced from one sample in a study of T cell responses to AZD1222 COVID-19 vaccine. Produced via immunoSEQ multiplex PCR; TCRdb's table is partial and in-frame only. The sample holds 190,000 or so clones, approximately 89% seen once. The source was peripheral blood, collected 28 days after the second AZD1222 dose. Receptor source: an adult who received the AZD1222 COVID-19 vaccine.

The table lists this clone with a count of one. The chain is built from TRBV9 and TRBJ2-5; 12 bases align to TRBD1. This CDR3 has 15 residues. Germline-derived CDR1 and CDR2 are SGDLS and YYNGEE. V shed 3 bases, J shed 4 bases, and the junction held 4 bases outside the gene matches. CDR3 DNA sequence: TGTGCCAGCAGCGCCCGGGACAGGGGGCCAGAGACCCAGTACTTC. Amino acid sequence: CASSARDRGPETQYF.

The chain carries TRBV7-2 and TRBJ2-7; 9 bases align to TRBD2. Germline trimming cut 1 base from V and 3 bases from J; bases unmatched to any gene: 7. CDR3 length: 16 residues. Germline CDR1 is SGHTA and CDR2 is FQGNSA. CDR3 residues: CASSLGGSGSIYEQYF. CDR3 coding DNA: TGTGCCAGCAGCTTAGGGGGTAGCGGGAGTATCTACGAGCAGTACTTC. The complete variable domain, with remaining parts taken from reference TRBV7-2 and TRBJ2-7, reads GAGVSQSPSNKVTEKGKDVELRCDPISGHTALYWYRQSLGQGLEFLIYFQGNSAPDKSGLPSDRFSAERTGGSVSTLTIQRTQQEDSAVYLCASSLGGSGSIYEQYFGPGTRLTVT.

This chain joins TRBV4-3 and TRBJ2-4, with TRBD1 identical over 9 bases. This CDR3 has 18 residues. Germline CDR1 reads LGHNA; CDR2 reads YSLEER. J was trimmed by 0 bases and V by 3 bases; bases with no gene match: 9. The CDR3, as DNA: TGCGCCAGCAGCCAGGGACAGGGTGGAAAAACAGCCAAAAACATTCAGTACTTC. The encoded protein is CASSQGQGGKTAKNIQYF.

This chain uses TRBV7-2 with TRBJ2-7; D is unclear. The CDR3 is 15 amino acids. V was trimmed by 5 bases and J by 4 bases, leaving 18 bases between them. CDR1 and CDR2 (germline): SGHTA, FQGNSA. CDR3 loop: CASSVTKAFVYEQYF. CDR3 DNA sequence: TGTGCCAGCAGCGTAACTAAGGCGTTCGTGTACGAGCAGTACTTC.

The J gene is TRBJ2-7, the V gene TRBV27; 8 bases map to TRBD1. The germline V gene has CDR1 MNHEY and CDR2 SMNVEV (reference sequence). V was pared by 1 base and J by 5 bases, with 7 bases of the junction left unmatched. The CDR3 runs to 15 residues. The CDR3 sequence: CASSLFSTGANEQYF. The CDR3 nucleotides are TGTGCCAGCAGTTTATTCTCGACAGGGGCGAACGAGCAGTACTTC.

The chain combines TRBV4-1 with TRBJ2-3; 10 positions agree with TRBD2. Trimming took 1 base from V and 4 from J; bases not matched to a gene: 11. This CDR3 spans 18 amino acids. CDR1 and CDR2 (germline): MGHRA, YSYEKL. The DNA for the CDR3 is TGCGCCAGCAGCCAAGTAGTAATACTAGCGGGAATGGCAGATACGCAGTATTTT. As protein: CASSQVVILAGMADTQYF.

The chain has TRBV7-9 and TRBJ2-1; 12 bases agree with TRBD2. Germline CDR1 reads SEHNR; CDR2 reads FQNEAQ (reference sequence). This CDR3 comprises 16 residues. Unmatched junction bases numbered 3, after V lost 2 bases and J lost 4 bases. The CDR3 nucleotides are TGTGCCAGCAGCTTACTGACTAGCGGGAGTTACAATGAGCAGTTCTTC. It codes for CASSLLTSGSYNEQFF.

The chain uses TRBV19 and TRBJ1-2; D unclear. Germline-derived CDR1 and CDR2 are LNHDA and SQIVND (reference sequence). With 5 bases removed from V and 1 base from J, the gap between germline ends came to 8 bases. The CDR3 has 13 residues. CDR3 loop: CASSFRDNYGYTF. The CDR3 region has the DNA TGTGCCAGTAGTTTCCGGGATAACTATGGCTACACCTTC.

The rearrangement joins TRBV7-3 to TRBJ2-7, with 7 positions matching TRBD2. The junction had 8 bases not matched to a gene; V was cut back by 4 bases and J by 2 bases. The CDR3 is made up of 15 amino acids. Germline assignment: CDR1 SGHTA and CDR2 FQGTGA. DNA for the CDR3: TGTGCCAGCAGCTGGGGTAGAGCGGGGCCCTACGAGCAGTACTTC. It specifies CASSWGRAGPYEQYF.

The chain employs TRBV23-1 and TRBJ1-1; D call uncertain. TRBV23-1 is an ORF, and what it does is uncertain. The CDR3 has 14 amino acids. Trimming pared 7 bases from V and 2 bases from J, leaving 14 bases between. The chain's CDR3 is CASTLLTENTEAFF. The CDR3 DNA follows: TGCGCCAGCACACTTTTAACAGAAAACACTGAAGCTTTCTTT.

The chain employs TRBV28 and TRBJ1-2; 9 bases are shared with TRBD1. Germline CDR1 is MDHEN and CDR2 is SYDVKM. J gave up 4 bases and V 7 bases, and 7 bases lay outside the gene matches. This CDR3 spans 14 amino acids. This CDR3 is CASTGTGRSYGYTF. In nucleotides, the CDR3 is TGTGCCAGCACCGGGACAGGGAGATCCTATGGCTACACCTTC.

About this clone: This likely came from a read error, as a far larger clone is one base away. The chain has TRBV5-6 and TRBJ2-3; D is uncertain. This CDR3 is 13 amino acids long. The ends were cut back, 0 bases at V and 2 bases at J, with 4 bases in the middle. Germline V gene data show CDR1 as SGHDT and CDR2 as YYEEEE. CDR3 DNA: TGTGCCAGCAGCTTGGGGCCCACAGATACGCAGTATTTT. Protein sequence: CASSLGPTDTQYF.

The gene calls are TRBV11-2 and TRBJ2-2; TRBD2 might be the D (6 bases). The CDR3 sequence is 14 residues long. Germline assignment: CDR1 SGHAT and CDR2 FQNNGV. V was shortened by 5 bases and J by 1 base, with 8 bases between the two germline ends. The chain's CDR3 is CASSPAGNTGELFF. CDR3 sequence (DNA): TGTGCCAGCAGCCCAGCGGGGAACACCGGGGAGCTGTTTTTT.

CDR3 region: CASSDLQGGRVTEAFF. CDR3 DNA sequence: TGTGCCAGCAGTGACCTGCAAGGGGGAAGGGTGACTGAAGCTTTCTTT. The rearrangement joins TRBV25-1 to TRBJ1-1, with a weak D call TRBD1 (6 bases). V lost 3 bases and J 5 bases, leaving 19 bases between the germline ends. The germline gives CDR1 MGHDK, CDR2 SYGVNS. This CDR3 contains 16 residues.

The chain joins TRBV27 to TRBJ2-3, with 9 bases matching TRBD2. Germline V gene data show CDR1 as MNHEY and CDR2 as SMNVEV (reference sequence). The CDR3 has 17 amino acids. The J segment lost 2 bases and the V segment lost 0 bases, leaving 6 bases of the junction unmatched. The CDR3: CASSLSVAGELTDTQYF. The DNA for the CDR3 is TGTGCCAGCAGTTTATCGGTAGCGGGAGAGCTCACAGATACGCAGTATTTT.

This clone has only one observation. The chain has TRBV5-1 and TRBJ1-1; D gene uncertain. The CDR3 is 13 residues long. V was pared by 5 bases and J by 2 bases, with 10 bases between. Looked up from germline, CDR1 is SGHRS and CDR2 is YFSETQ. The CDR3 spells CASSYTTNTEAFF. In nucleotides, the CDR3 is TGCGCCAGCAGTTATACAACAAACACTGAAGCTTTCTTT. The full variable domain, rest sourced from reference TRBV5-1 and TRBJ1-1, is KAGVTQTPRYLIKTRGQQVTLSCSPISGHRSVSWYQQTPGQGLQFLFEYFSETQRNKGNFPGRFSGRQFSNSRSEMNVSTLELGDSALYLCASSYTTNTEAFFGQGTRLTVV.

This sequence joins TRBV5-1 and TRBJ1-4, with 9 bases fitting TRBD1. In germline, CDR1 is SGHRS, CDR2 YFSETQ. The V and J ends lost 4 bases and 7 bases, in that order; junction bases with no gene match: 8. This CDR3 spans 15 amino acids. DNA for the CDR3: TGCGCCAGCAGCATAGGACAGGGGCGGAGTGAAAAACTGTTTTTT. It yields the protein CASSIGQGRSEKLFF.

The chain combines TRBV7-9 with TRBJ1-1; weak D call: TRBD1 (5 bases). The CDR3 runs 13 residues. The V end lost 3 bases, the J end lost 5 bases, and 10 bases lay between the germline ends. Germline V lookup: CDR1 SEHNR, CDR2 FQNEAQ (reference sequence). CDR3 region: CASSFGGSTEAFF. DNA of the CDR3: TGTGCCAGCAGCTTCGGGGGTAGTACTGAAGCTTTCTTT.

The chain combines TRBV19 with TRBJ1-3; 8 bases fit TRBD1. This CDR3 has 15 residues. CDR1 LNHDA and CDR2 SQIVND come from the germline V gene (reference sequence). After removal of 6 bases from V and 2 bases from J, the junction contained 6 bases not matched to a gene. This chain's CDR3 is CASSSRTGPGNTIYF. The CDR3 DNA reads as TGTGCCAGTAGCTCCCGGACAGGGCCTGGAAACACCATATATTTT.

V is TRBV6-5 and J is TRBJ2-5; perhaps TRBD1 as D (5 bases). The CDR3 extends over 15 amino acids. CDR1 is MNHEY, CDR2 SVGAGI, per germline. Trimming cost V 7 bases and J 0 bases, with 15 bases left between them. The CDR3 coding sequence is TGTGCCAGCAAAAGGGGCACAGTGTACCAAGAGACCCAGTACTTC. It translates to CASKRGTVYQETQYF.

The chain is built from TRBV5-4 and TRBJ2-7; 12 positions match TRBD2. V shed 4 bases, J shed 5 bases, and the junction held 7 bases outside the gene matches. The germline CDR1 and CDR2 sequences are SGHNT and YYREEE (reference sequence). This CDR3 has 15 amino acids. Written as DNA, the CDR3 is TGTGCCAGCAGCCTCCTAGCGGGAGGGCCCGACGAGCAGTACTTC. Translation: CASSLLAGGPDEQYF.

The V gene is TRBV7-2, the J gene TRBJ1-6; 10 bases align to TRBD1. Germline V gene sequence: CDR1 SGHTA, CDR2 FQGNSA. V was clipped by 5 bases and J by 10 bases; unmatched bases: 5. The CDR3 is 14 residues long. Written as DNA, the CDR3 is TGTGCCAGCAGCCGCCGGGACAGGGGATCACCCCTCCACTTT. Translation: CASSRRDRGSPLHF. The whole variable domain, filled in from reference TRBV7-2 and TRBJ1-6, reads GAGVSQSPSNKVTEKGKDVELRCDPISGHTALYWYRQSLGQGLEFLIYFQGNSAPDKSGLPSDRFSAERTGGSVSTLTIQRTQQEDSAVYLCASSRRDRGSPLHFGNGTRLTVT.

This sequence joins TRBV29-1 and TRBJ2-7; the D gene could be TRBD1 or TRBD2 (5 bases each). V was clipped by 6 bases and J by 9 bases, with 24 bases between them. The CDR3 extends over 14 amino acids. Per the germline V gene, CDR1 is SQVTM and CDR2 is ANQGSEA. The CDR3 sequence is CSVIPGTSGGAQYF. As DNA, the CDR3 is TGCAGCGTGATCCCCGGGACCAGTGGCGGCGCGCAGTACTTC.

V is TRBV14 and J is TRBJ1-4; D not certain. The CDR3 sequence is 14 residues long. V lost 4 bases and J lost 4, with 10 bases in between. Germline V gene lookup returns CDR1 SGHDN and CDR2 FVKESK. CDR3 sequence: CASSPTVVNEKLFF. As DNA, the CDR3 is TGTGCCAGCAGCCCAACAGTGGTTAATGAAAAACTGTTTTTT.

The V and J genes are TRBV7-9 and TRBJ1-1; D gene unclear. Trimming took 5 bases from V and 0 from J, leaving 7 bases between them. The length of the CDR3 is 13 residues. Germline V lookup: CDR1 SEHNR, CDR2 FQNEAQ (reference sequence). The CDR3 DNA reads TGTGCCAGCAGCCAAAGACTGAACACTGAAGCTTTCTTT. Encoded protein: CASSQRLNTEAFF.

The gene calls are TRBV28 and TRBJ2-7; 7 nucleotides match TRBD1. Trimming removed 7 bases from V and 4 bases from J; junction bases left unmatched: 7. This CDR3 has 13 amino acids. Germline V lookup: CDR1 MDHEN, CDR2 SYDVKM. The CDR3, as DNA: TGTGCCAGCAAGGGACAGACTCCGTACGAGCAGTACTTC. This translates into CASKGQTPYEQYF.

This rearrangement joins TRBV28 to TRBJ1-5; TRBD1 is a possible D gene (5 bases). The V gene lost 7 bases and the J gene lost 2 bases, with 15 bases spanning the gap. This CDR3 is built from 15 residues. In germline, CDR1 is MDHEN, CDR2 SYDVKM. The CDR3 loop reads CASKPGGARNQPQHF. Written as DNA, the CDR3 is TGTGCCAGCAAGCCCGGAGGGGCCCGCAATCAGCCCCAGCATTTT.